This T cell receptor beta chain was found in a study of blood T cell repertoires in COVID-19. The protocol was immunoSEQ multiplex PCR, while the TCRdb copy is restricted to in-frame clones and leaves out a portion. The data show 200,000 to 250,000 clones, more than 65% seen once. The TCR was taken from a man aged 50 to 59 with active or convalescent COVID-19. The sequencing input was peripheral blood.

The CDR3 DNA reads TGTGCCAGCCATCCAGGGGGATCCTACGAGCAGTACGTC. Translating it yields CASHPGGSYEQYV. This sequence joins TRBV6-4 and TRBJ2-7; the match to TRBD1 covers 7 bases. Trimming removed 8 bases from V and 1 base from J; junction bases left unmatched: 5. Germline V CDR1 and CDR2: MRHNA, SNTAGT. The CDR3 is 13 amino acids.